This T cell receptor beta chain was retrieved from a study of blood T cells in healthy people across ages. Alongside a J-beta primer mix, a sample-barcoded 5' primer served in a second PCR lasting about 7 to 12 cycles. TCRdb redid the calling of the 5' RACE reads with MiXCR, one entry per CDR3 protein. This sample has about a million distinct CDR3 sequences, with roughly half found just once. Between the trimmed V and J ends, which lost 1 base and 7 bases, there was a span of 11 bases. Germline V CDR1 and CDR2: LGHDT, YNNKEL (reference sequence). The CDR3 spans 13 residues. The receptor was derived from a woman in her sixties in good health. Sequencing was performed on blood. This chain uses TRBV3-1 with TRBJ2-7; D may be TRBD2 (5 bases). CDR3 nucleotide sequence: TGTGCCAGCAGCCAAGCCTCCTGGGAGGAGCAGTACTTC. As protein: CASSQASWEEQYF.